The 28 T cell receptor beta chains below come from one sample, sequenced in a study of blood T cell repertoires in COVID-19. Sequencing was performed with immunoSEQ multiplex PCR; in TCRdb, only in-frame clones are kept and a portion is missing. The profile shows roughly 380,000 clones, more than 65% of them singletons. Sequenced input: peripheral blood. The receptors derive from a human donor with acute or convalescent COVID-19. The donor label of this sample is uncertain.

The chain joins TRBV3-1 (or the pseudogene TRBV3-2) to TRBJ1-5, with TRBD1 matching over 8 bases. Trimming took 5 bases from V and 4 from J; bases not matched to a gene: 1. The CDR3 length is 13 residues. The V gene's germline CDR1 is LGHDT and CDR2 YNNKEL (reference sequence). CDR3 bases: TGTGCCAGCAGCTGGGACAGGAATCAGCCCCAGCATTTT. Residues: CASSWDRNQPQHF.

CDR3 amino acids: CASSQDVEPRGYTF. CDR3 bases: TGTGCCAGCAGCCAAGATGTGGAGCCCAGGGGGTACACCTTC. This chain links TRBV4-2 with TRBJ1-2; TRBD1 aligns across 7 bases. Germline loops: CDR1 LGHNA, CDR2 YNFKEQ. Trimming at V came to 0 bases and at J to 11 bases, leaving 9 bases not matched to a gene. The length of the CDR3 is 14 residues.

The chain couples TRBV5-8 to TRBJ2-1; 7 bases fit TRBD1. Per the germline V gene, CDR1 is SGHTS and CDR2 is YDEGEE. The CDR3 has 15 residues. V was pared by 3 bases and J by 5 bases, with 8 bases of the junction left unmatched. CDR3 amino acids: CASSYLGTANNEQFF. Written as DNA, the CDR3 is TGTGCCAGCAGCTACCTTGGGACAGCTAACAATGAGCAGTTCTTC.

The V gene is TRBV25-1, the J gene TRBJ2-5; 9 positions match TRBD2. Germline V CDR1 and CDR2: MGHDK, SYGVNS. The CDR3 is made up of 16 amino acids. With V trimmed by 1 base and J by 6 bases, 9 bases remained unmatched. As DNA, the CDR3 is TGTGCCAGCAGTGAATTTGAGGCGGGAGGGCATCAGACCCAGTACTTC. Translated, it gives CASSEFEAGGHQTQYF.

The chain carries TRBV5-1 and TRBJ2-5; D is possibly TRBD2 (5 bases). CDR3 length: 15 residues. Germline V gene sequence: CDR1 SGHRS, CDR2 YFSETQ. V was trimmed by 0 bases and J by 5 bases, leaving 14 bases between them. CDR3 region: CASSLGLPGGETQYF. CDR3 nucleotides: TGCGCCAGCAGCTTGGGTCTCCCTGGCGGGGAGACCCAGTACTTC.

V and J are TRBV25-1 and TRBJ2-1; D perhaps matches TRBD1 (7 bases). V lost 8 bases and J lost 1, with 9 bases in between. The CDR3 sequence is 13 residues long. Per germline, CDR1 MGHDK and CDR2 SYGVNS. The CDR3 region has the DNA TGTGCCAGCCAGGGGGGTTCCTACAATGAGCAGTTCTTC. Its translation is CASQGGSYNEQFF.

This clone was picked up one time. The CDR3 DNA reads TGTGCCAGCAGATTCACAGGGGGCGTAGCTTTCTTT. Residues: CASRFTGGVAFF. The V gene is TRBV5-5, the J gene TRBJ1-1, with TRBD1 matching over 9 bases. The CDR3 spans 12 residues. Germline V CDR1 and CDR2: SGHKS, YYEKEE (reference sequence). V gave up 5 bases and J gave up 10 bases; unmatched junction bases: 6.

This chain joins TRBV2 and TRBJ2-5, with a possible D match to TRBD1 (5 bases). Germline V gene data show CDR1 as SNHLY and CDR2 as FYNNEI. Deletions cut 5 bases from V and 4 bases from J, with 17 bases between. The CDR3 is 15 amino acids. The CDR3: CASSPTVGSRETQYF. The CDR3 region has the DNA TGTGCCAGCAGTCCGACAGTGGGGTCACGAGAGACCCAGTACTTC.

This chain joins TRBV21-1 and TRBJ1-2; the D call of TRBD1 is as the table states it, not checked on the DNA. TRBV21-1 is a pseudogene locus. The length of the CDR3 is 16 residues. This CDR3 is CASSKVPGQASWGYTF. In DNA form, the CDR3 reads TGTGCCAGCAGCAAAGTACCGGGACAGGCCTCATGGGGCTACACCTTC.

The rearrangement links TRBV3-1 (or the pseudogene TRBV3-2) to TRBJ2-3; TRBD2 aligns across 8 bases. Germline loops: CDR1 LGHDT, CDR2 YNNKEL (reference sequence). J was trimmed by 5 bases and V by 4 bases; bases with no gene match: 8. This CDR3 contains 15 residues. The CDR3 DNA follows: TGTGCCAGCAGCCGTCCAGCGGGAGAGATAGATACGCAGTATTTT. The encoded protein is CASSRPAGEIDTQYF.

The CDR3 is CASSQDWGLGDTQYF. The DNA for the CDR3 is TGTGCCAGCAGCCAAGATTGGGGCCTCGGGGATACGCAGTATTTT. The V call is TRBV3-1 (or the pseudogene TRBV3-2), the J call TRBJ2-3; D is possibly TRBD1 (5 bases). Germline V gives CDR1 LGHDT, CDR2 YNNKEL (reference sequence). There are 15 residues in the CDR3. Trimming cost V 0 bases and J 6 bases, with 13 bases left between them.

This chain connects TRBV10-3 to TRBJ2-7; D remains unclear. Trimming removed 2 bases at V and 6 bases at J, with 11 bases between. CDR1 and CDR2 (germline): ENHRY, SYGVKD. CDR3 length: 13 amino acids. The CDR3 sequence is CAISETDFREQYF. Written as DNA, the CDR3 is TGTGCCATCAGTGAGACCGACTTCCGCGAGCAGTACTTC.

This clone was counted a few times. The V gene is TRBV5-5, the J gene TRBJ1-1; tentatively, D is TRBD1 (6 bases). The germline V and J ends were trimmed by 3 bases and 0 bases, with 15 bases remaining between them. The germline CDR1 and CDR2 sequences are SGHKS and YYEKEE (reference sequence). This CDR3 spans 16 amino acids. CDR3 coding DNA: TGTGCCAGCAGCTCCCAAAGGGGGGGAATGAACACTGAAGCTTTCTTT. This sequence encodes CASSSQRGGMNTEAFF.

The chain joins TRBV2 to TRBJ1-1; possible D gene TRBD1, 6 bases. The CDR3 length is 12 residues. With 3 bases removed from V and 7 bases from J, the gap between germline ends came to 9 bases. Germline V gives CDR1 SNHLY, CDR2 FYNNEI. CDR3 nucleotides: TGTGCCAGCAGTGATAGGGGGTTTGAAGCTTTCTTT. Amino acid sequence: CASSDRGFEAFF.

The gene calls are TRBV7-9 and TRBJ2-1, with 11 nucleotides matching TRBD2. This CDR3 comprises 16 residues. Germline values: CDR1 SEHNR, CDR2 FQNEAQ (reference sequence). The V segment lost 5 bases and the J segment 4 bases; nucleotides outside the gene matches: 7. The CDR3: CASSPRLAGRYNEQFF. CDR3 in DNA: TGTGCCAGCAGCCCCCGACTAGCGGGGAGATACAATGAGCAGTTCTTC.

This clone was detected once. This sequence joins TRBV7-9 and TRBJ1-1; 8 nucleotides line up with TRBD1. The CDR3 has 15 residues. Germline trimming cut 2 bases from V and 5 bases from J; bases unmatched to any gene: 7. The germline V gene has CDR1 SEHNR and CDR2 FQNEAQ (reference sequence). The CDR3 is CASSLLQGAHTEAFF. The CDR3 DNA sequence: TGTGCCAGCAGCTTATTGCAGGGGGCGCATACTGAAGCTTTCTTT.

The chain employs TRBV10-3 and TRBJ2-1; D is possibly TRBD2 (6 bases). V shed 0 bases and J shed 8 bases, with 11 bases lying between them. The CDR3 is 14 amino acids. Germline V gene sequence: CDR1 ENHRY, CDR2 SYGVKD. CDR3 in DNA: TGTGCCATCAGTGAGTCGCCGCGGAGGGATGAGCAGTTCTTC. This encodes CAISESPRRDEQFF.

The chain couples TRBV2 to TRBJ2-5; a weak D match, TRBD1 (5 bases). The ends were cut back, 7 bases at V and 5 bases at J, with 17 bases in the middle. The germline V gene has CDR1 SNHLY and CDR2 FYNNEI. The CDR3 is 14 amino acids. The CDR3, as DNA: TGTGCCAGCACCTCCGAGGCAGGGCTGGAGACCCAGTACTTC. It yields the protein CASTSEAGLETQYF.

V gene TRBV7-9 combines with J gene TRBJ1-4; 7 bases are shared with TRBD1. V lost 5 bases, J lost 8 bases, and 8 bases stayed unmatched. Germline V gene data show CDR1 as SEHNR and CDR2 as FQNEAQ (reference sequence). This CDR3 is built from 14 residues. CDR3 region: CASSPRDRREKLFF. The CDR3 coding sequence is TGTGCCAGCAGCCCCCGGGACAGACGGGAAAAACTGTTTTTT.

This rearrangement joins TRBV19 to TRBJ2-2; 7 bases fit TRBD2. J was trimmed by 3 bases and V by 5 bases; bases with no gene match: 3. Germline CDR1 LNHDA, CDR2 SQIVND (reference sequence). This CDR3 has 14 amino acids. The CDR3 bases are TGTGCCAGTAGTGATGGGGGGGACACCGGGGAGCTGTTTTTT. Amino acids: CASSDGGDTGELFF.

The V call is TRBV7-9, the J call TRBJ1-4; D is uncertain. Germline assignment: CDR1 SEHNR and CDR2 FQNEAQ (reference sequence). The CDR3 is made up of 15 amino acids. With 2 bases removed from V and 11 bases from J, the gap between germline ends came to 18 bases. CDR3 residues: CASSLPTSPLEKLFF. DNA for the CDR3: TGTGCCAGCAGCTTACCCACTTCGCCGCTAGAGAAACTGTTTTTT. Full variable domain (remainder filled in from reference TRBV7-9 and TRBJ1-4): DTGVSQNPRHKITKRGQNVTFRCDPISEHNRLYWYRQTLGQGPEFLTYFQNEAQLEKSRLLSDRFSAERPKGSFSTLEIQRTEQGDSAMYLCASSLPTSPLEKLFFGSGTQLSVL.

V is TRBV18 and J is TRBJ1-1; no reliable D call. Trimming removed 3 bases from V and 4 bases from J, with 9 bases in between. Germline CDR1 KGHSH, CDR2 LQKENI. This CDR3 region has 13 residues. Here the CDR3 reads CASSPHEGTEAFF. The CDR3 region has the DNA TGTGCCAGCTCACCTCACGAGGGCACTGAAGCTTTCTTT.

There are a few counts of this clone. The CDR3 region has the DNA TGTGCCAGCAGCCTGGGACAGGGCCCATACGAGCAGTACTTC. Encoded protein: CASSLGQGPYEQYF. The V and J genes are TRBV5-4 and TRBJ2-7, with 9 nucleotides matching TRBD1. Germline V CDR1 and CDR2: SGHNT, YYREEE (reference sequence). Trimming at V came to 4 bases and at J to 4 bases, leaving 6 bases not matched to a gene. The CDR3 length is 14 residues.

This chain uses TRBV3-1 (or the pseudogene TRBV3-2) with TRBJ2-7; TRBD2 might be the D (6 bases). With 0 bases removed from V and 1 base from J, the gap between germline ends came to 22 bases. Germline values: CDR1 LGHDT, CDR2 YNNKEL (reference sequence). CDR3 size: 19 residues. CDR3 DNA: TGTGCCAGCAGCCAAGATGGTTTCGGGGCGGGAAAGGGGTCCTACGAGCAGTACTTC. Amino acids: CASSQDGFGAGKGSYEQYF.

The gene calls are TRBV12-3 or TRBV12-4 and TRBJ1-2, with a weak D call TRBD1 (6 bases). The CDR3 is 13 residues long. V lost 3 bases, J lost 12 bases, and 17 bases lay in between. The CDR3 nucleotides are TGTGCCAGCAGTTTCAGTAAAACCCAGGGGAACACCTTC. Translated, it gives CASSFSKTQGNTF.

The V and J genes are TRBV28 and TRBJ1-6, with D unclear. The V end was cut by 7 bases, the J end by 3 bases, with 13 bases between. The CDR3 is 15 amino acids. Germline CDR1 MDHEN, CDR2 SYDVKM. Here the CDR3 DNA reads TGTGCCAGCACCCCAGTACCCCACTATAATTCACCCCTCCACTTT. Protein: CASTPVPHYNSPLHF.

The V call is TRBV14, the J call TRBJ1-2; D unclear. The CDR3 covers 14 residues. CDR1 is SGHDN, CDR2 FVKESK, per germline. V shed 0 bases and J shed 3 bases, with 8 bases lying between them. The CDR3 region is CASSQETRYYGYTF. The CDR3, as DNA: TGTGCCAGCAGCCAAGAGACGCGGTACTATGGCTACACCTTC.

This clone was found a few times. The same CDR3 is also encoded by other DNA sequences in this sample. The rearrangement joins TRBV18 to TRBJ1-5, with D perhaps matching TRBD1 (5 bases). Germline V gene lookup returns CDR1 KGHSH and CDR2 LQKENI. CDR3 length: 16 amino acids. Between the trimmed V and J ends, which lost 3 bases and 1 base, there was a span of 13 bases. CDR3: CASSPGVGGSNQPQHF. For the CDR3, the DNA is TGTGCCAGCTCACCCGGCGTGGGGGGGAGCAATCAGCCCCAGCATTTT.